Listed below are T cell receptor beta chains from one sample, sequenced in a study of cytomegalovirus exposure and HLA in healthy donors. Profiled with immunoSEQ multiplex PCR; TCRdb holds only in-frame clones, not every one. The top ten clones hold under 2% of a sample with around 170,000 clones, roughly 79% of them seen once. The material sequenced was PBMCs. These receptor sequences come from a man between 35 and 55 years old in good health and CMV-seronegative. CDR3s leave out the opening cysteine and the closing phenylalanine or tryptophan.

>TRBJ1-1|TRBV19
ASSIGTGGTEAF
>TRBJ1-1|TRBV7-7
ASSPNPGQLNTEAF
>TRBJ2-1|TRBV27
ASSFHPSGKNNEQF
>TRBJ2-1|TRBV11-3
ASSLEGTSGSSYNEQF
>TRBJ1-1|TRBV9
ASSGEQGLENTEAF
>TRBJ1-6|TRBV21-1
ASSTPAGGQMTNSPLH
>TRBJ2-2|TRBV5-4
ASSLYLRANTGELF
>TRBJ2-1|TRBV6-5
ATLKGEWRNEQF
>TRBJ1-1|TRBV18
ASSPPSATRVNTEAF
>TRBJ1-2|TRBV9
ASSGGDGGKKT